These 2 T cell receptor beta chains came from one sample sequenced in a study of shared clonotypes between healthy human individuals. This table comes from immunoSEQ multiplex PCR, and its TCRdb copy is limited to in-frame clones, with some not included. The sample lists around 980,000 clones; roughly 74% were seen once. The sequenced material came from memory CD4+ T cells from PBMCs. Subset reported: CD45RA-negative fraction. The receptors originated from a man younger than 35 in good health. Some clones in this sample may be carry-over from other donors' samples.

The chain links TRBV4-1 to TRBJ2-7, with D perhaps matching TRBD1 (5 bases). This CDR3 contains 15 residues. Germline V gene sequence: CDR1 MGHRA, CDR2 YSYEKL. V gave up 0 bases and J gave up 3 bases, with 12 bases separating them. CDR3 DNA sequence: TGCGCCAGCAGCCAAGATAGGCAGGGAAACTACGAGCAGTACTTC. It codes for CASSQDRQGNYEQYF.

J is TRBJ2-3 and V is TRBV15; D is unresolved. Germline V gives CDR1 LNHNV, CDR2 YYDKDF (reference sequence). Trimming pared 2 bases from V and 2 bases from J, leaving 14 bases between. The CDR3 has 16 amino acids. The CDR3 DNA follows: TGTGCCACCAGCAGAAATCTCCCCGGAACCACAGATACGCAGTATTTT. This translates into CATSRNLPGTTDTQYF.